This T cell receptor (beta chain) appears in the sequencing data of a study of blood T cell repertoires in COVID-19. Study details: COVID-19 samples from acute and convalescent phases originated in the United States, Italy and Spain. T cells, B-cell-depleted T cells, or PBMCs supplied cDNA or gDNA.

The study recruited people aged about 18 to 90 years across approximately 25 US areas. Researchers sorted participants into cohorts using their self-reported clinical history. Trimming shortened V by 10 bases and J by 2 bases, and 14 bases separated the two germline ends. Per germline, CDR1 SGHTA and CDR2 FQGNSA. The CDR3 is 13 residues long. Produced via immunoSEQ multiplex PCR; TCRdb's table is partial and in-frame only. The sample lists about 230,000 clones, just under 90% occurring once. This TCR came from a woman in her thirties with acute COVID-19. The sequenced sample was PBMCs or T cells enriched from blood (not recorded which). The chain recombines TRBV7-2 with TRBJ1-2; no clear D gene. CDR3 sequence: CANTVPGNYGYTF. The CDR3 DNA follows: TGTGCCAACACAGTTCCGGGGAACTATGGCTACACCTTC.